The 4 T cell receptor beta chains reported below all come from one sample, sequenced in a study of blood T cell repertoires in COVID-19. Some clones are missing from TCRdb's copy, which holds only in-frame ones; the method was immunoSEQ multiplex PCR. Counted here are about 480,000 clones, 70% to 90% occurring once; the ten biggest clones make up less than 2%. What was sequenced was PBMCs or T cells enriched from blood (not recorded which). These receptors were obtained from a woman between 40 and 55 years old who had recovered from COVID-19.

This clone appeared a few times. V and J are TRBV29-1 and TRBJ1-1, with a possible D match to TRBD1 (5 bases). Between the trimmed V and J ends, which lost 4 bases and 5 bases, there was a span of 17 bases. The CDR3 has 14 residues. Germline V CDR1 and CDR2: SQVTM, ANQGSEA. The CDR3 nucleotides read TGCAGCGTTGGGGGCCGCCTGGGAGGAACTGAAGCTTTCTTT. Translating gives CSVGGRLGGTEAFF. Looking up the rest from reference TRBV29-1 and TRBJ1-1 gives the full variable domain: SAVISQKPSRDICQRGTSLTIQCQVDSQVTMMFWYRQQPGQSLTLIATANQGSEATYESGFVIDKFPISRPNLTFSTLTVSNMSPEDSSIYLCSVGGRLGGTEAFFGQGTRLTVV.

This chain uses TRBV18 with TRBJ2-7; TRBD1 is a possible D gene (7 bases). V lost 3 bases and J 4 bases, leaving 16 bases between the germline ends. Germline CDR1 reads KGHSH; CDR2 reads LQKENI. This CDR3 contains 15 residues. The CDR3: CASSPGGGAGYEQYF. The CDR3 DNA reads TGTGCCAGCTCACCTGGAGGGGGCGCGGGGTACGAGCAGTACTTC.

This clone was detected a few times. The DNA for the CDR3 is TGTGCCAGCAGCCATGGCCTAACTAGCGGGAGGCCTTACGAGCAGTACTTC. This sequence encodes CASSHGLTSGRPYEQYF. The chain employs TRBV14 and TRBJ2-7, with TRBD2 identical over 12 bases. Trimming removed 3 bases from V and 4 bases from J; junction bases left unmatched: 10. The germline CDR1 and CDR2 sequences are SGHDN and FVKESK. This CDR3 is 17 amino acids long.

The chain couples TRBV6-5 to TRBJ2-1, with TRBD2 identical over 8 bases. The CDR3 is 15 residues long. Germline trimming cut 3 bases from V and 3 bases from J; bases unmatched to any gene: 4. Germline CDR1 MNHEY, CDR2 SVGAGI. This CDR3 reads CASSYSSGSYNEQFF. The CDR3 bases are TGTGCCAGCAGTTATTCCAGCGGGAGCTACAATGAGCAGTTCTTC.